This T cell receptor beta chain originates from a study of blood T cell repertoires in COVID-19. Across the study: T cells, B-cell-depleted T cells, or PBMCs provided the cDNA or gDNA that served as material.

This CDR3 has 20 residues. The germline V gene encodes CDR1 KGHSH and CDR2 LQKENI. Trimming left V 2 bases short and J 0 bases short, with 22 bases between. Profiled with immunoSEQ multiplex PCR; TCRdb holds only in-frame clones, not every one. The sample contains about 190,000 clones, about 85% of which appear only once. V gene TRBV18 combines with J gene TRBJ2-2, with a tentative D call TRBD1 (6 bases). Sequencing input: peripheral blood. The source is a man aged 30-40 years with acute or convalescent COVID-19. CDR3 sequence (DNA): TGTGCCAGCTCACCATCTTTATACGGACAGAAGAAAACGAACACCGGGGAGCTGTTTTTT. It specifies CASSPSLYGQKKTNTGELFF.